A selection of T cell receptor beta chains follows, all from one sample in a study of cytomegalovirus exposure and HLA in healthy donors. TCRdb's copy holds only in-frame clones and misses some; the assay was immunoSEQ multiplex PCR. Here the sample spans roughly 200,000 clones, roughly 86% being singletons. Source material: PBMCs. Source of these receptors: a man aged 30 to 39 in good health and CMV-seropositive. CDR3s include the opening cysteine and the closing phenylalanine or tryptophan. Fields, in order: V gene, J gene, D gene, clone size, CDR3 protein, CDR3 DNA. D genes are given only for firm matches. Where a row states a size, it is once, few, many or the class of an expanded clone; other rows omit it.

V: TRBV7-9
J: TRBJ2-7
D: TRBD1
size: NA
CDR3: CASSRGQGAWNEQYF
DNA: TGTGCCAGCAGCAGAGGACAGGGGGCATGGAACGAGCAGTACTTC

V: TRBV7-9
J: TRBJ2-7
D: NA
size: NA
CDR3: CASSLGTEAYEQYF
DNA: TGTGCCAGCAGCTTAGGAACTGAAGCCTACGAGCAGTACTTC

V: TRBV5-6
J: TRBJ2-3
D: NA
size: NA
CDR3: CASSLVVTSGDTQYF
DNA: TGTGCCAGCAGCTTGGTCGTAACAAGCGGGGATACGCAGTATTTT

V: TRBV29-1
J: TRBJ1-1
D: NA
size: NA
CDR3: CSVEVLQTPEAFF
DNA: TGCAGCGTTGAAGTACTGCAGACGCCTGAAGCTTTCTTT

V: TRBV25-1
J: TRBJ2-3
D: NA
size: NA
CDR3: CASSEYAGTDTQYF
DNA: TGTGCCAGCAGTGAATACGCGGGCACAGATACGCAGTATTTT

V: TRBV15
J: TRBJ2-7
D: NA
size: NA
CDR3: CATTDDLTASYEQYF
DNA: TGTGCCACCACCGATGACCTGACAGCGTCCTACGAGCAGTACTTC

V: TRBV4-1
J: TRBJ2-7
D: TRBD1
size: NA
CDR3: CASSQVWDSYEQYF
DNA: TGCGCCAGCAGCCAAGTGTGGGACAGTTACGAGCAGTACTTC

V: TRBV5-6
J: TRBJ2-1
D: TRBD2
size: NA
CDR3: CASSSGLEPYNEQFF
DNA: TGTGCCAGCAGCTCGGGACTAGAACCCTACAATGAGCAGTTCTTC

V: TRBV6-6
J: TRBJ2-2
D: NA
size: NA
CDR3: CASSSGLPTKSGELFF
DNA: TGTGCCAGCAGCTCTGGTCTTCCGACCAAATCCGGGGAGCTGTTTTTT

V: TRBV7-3
J: TRBJ2-1
D: NA
size: NA
CDR3: CASSLNGAGINSEQFF
DNA: TGTGCCAGCAGCTTAAACGGGGCGGGGATTAACAGCGAGCAGTTCTTC

V: TRBV2
J: TRBJ2-3
D: NA
size: NA
CDR3: CASRRGGGGLADTQYF
DNA: TGTGCCAGCAGACGAGGGGGCGGGGGGCTGGCAGATACGCAGTATTTT

V: TRBV11-1
J: TRBJ2-1
D: TRBD2
size: once
CDR3: CASSLVRTSDDEQFF
DNA: TGTGCCAGCAGCTTAGTACGGACTAGCGACGATGAGCAGTTCTTC

V: TRBV27
J: TRBJ2-7
D: TRBD2
size: few
CDR3: CASKLSLGGYEQYF
DNA: TGTGCCAGCAAGTTGTCCCTCGGGGGGTACGAGCAGTACTTC

V: TRBV28
J: TRBJ2-7
D: NA
size: once
CDR3: CASSLPSTGTYSYEQYF
DNA: TGTGCCAGCAGTTTACCATCTACAGGGACTTACTCCTACGAGCAGTACTTC

V: TRBV11-3
J: TRBJ2-3
D: NA
size: NA
CDR3: CASSLAGRVDTQYF
DNA: TGTGCCAGCAGCTTAGCAGGGCGGGTCGATACGCAGTATTTT

V: TRBV6-6
J: TRBJ2-1
D: NA
size: NA
CDR3: CAISGSYNEQFF
DNA: TGTGCCATATCGGGGTCTTACAATGAGCAGTTCTTC

V: TRBV5-1
J: TRBJ2-7
D: NA
size: NA
CDR3: CASSLAGISYEQYF
DNA: TGCGCCAGCAGCTTGGCCGGGATCTCCTACGAGCAGTACTTC

V: TRBV5-1
J: TRBJ1-4
D: NA
size: once
CDR3: CASSFSGGEKLFF
DNA: TGCGCCAGCAGCTTCTCTGGAGGCGAAAAACTGTTTTTT

V: TRBV25-1
J: TRBJ2-7
D: NA
size: NA
CDR3: CASSVQTGAFEQYF
DNA: TGTGCCAGCAGTGTACAGACGGGAGCGTTCGAGCAGTACTTC

V: TRBV29-1
J: TRBJ1-1
D: NA
size: NA
CDR3: CSVEGKGSTNTEAFF
DNA: TGCAGCGTTGAAGGAAAGGGTAGCACGAACACTGAAGCTTTCTTT

V: TRBV27
J: TRBJ2-7
D: NA
size: NA
CDR3: CASGENDYEQYF
DNA: TGTGCCAGCGGGGAGAATGACTACGAGCAGTACTTC

V: TRBV10-3
J: TRBJ1-3
D: NA
size: NA
CDR3: CAISEGLLSSGNTIYF
DNA: TGTGCCATCAGTGAGGGACTGCTTTCCTCTGGAAACACCATATATTTT

V: TRBV6-1
J: TRBJ2-3
D: NA
size: NA
CDR3: CASSEPPGRSTDTQYF
DNA: TGTGCCAGCAGCGAACCTCCGGGACGGAGCACAGATACGCAGTATTTT

V: TRBV7-2
J: TRBJ1-6
D: NA
size: NA
CDR3: CASNPVRARSGSPLHF
DNA: TGTGCCAGCAACCCCGTTAGGGCAAGGTCCGGATCACCCCTCCACTTT

V: TRBV6-1
J: TRBJ2-2
D: NA
size: NA
CDR3: CASILATNTGELFF
DNA: TGTGCCAGCATCCTAGCGACGAACACCGGGGAGCTGTTTTTT

V: TRBV4-1
J: TRBJ2-7
D: TRBD1
size: NA
CDR3: CASTKTGGPYEQYF
DNA: TGCGCCAGCACCAAGACAGGGGGACCCTACGAGCAGTACTTC

V: TRBV6-5
J: TRBJ1-6
D: NA
size: NA
CDR3: CASSYVGENSPLHF
DNA: TGTGCCAGCAGTTACGTGGGGGAGAATTCACCCCTCCACTTT

V: TRBV5-4
J: TRBJ2-2
D: NA
size: NA
CDR3: CASSLYGSSGELFF
DNA: TGTGCCAGCAGCTTGTACGGGAGTTCCGGGGAGCTGTTTTTT

V: TRBV5-6
J: TRBJ1-2
D: NA
size: NA
CDR3: CASSSTRGDYGYTF
DNA: TGTGCCAGCAGCTCAACAAGAGGTGACTATGGCTACACCTTC

V: TRBV19
J: TRBJ1-2
D: NA
size: NA
CDR3: CASDPGMNYGYTF
DNA: TGTGCCAGCGATCCCGGGATGAACTATGGCTACACCTTC

V: TRBV7-3
J: TRBJ2-7
D: NA
size: NA
CDR3: CASSLIGGEVGRNNEQYF
DNA: TGTGCCAGCAGCTTAATCGGGGGCGAGGTCGGGAGAAACAACGAGCAGTACTTC

V: TRBV27
J: TRBJ2-7
D: NA
size: NA
CDR3: CASSSPGGEQYF
DNA: TGTGCCAGCAGTTCCCCGGGTGGAGAGCAGTACTTC

V: TRBV5-6
J: TRBJ1-1
D: NA
size: NA
CDR3: CASSRRGAGEKNTEAFF
DNA: TGTGCCAGCAGTCGGCGGGGTGCGGGTGAAAAGAACACTGAAGCTTTCTTT

V: TRBV28
J: TRBJ1-2
D: TRBD1
size: NA
CDR3: CASSRTGAYGYTF
DNA: TGTGCCAGCAGTCGGACAGGGGCCTATGGCTACACCTTC

V: TRBV7-2
J: TRBJ2-7
D: TRBD2
size: NA
CDR3: CASSLATSGSSYEQYF
DNA: TGTGCCAGCAGCTTAGCGACTAGCGGGAGTTCCTACGAGCAGTACTTC

V: TRBV6-1
J: TRBJ2-7
D: NA
size: once
CDR3: CASSEFHGGRGTYEQYF
DNA: TGTGCCAGCAGTGAATTTCACGGGGGCAGGGGGACCTACGAGCAGTACTTC

V: TRBV19
J: TRBJ2-6
D: NA
size: NA
CDR3: CASTPGGPPNVLTF
DNA: TGTGCCAGTACCCCCGGCGGTCCACCCAACGTCCTGACTTTC